This T cell receptor beta chain was identified in a study of T-cell memory formation after mild COVID-19. Study-level background: Clustering of TCRs was largely donor specific. Study-wide results and limits: The appearance of some responding clones in pre-infection memory suggested that cross-reactive memory joined. The main location of contracting CD4+ clones was CM and EM, and that of contracting CD8+ clones was EMRA.

This clonotype was seen a few times. Its antigen is undetermined. The CDR3 covers 13 residues. V dropped 5 bases and J dropped 5; count of bases not matched to a gene: 4. TCRdb reanalysed the 5' RACE reads using MiXCR and keeps one entry per CDR3 protein. The sample includes 340,000 or so distinct CDR3 sequences, roughly 13% seen only once; the top ten take about 21%. Sequenced material: PBMCs or a T cell subset sorted from them (not recorded which). The chain joins TRBV12-3 or TRBV12-4 to TRBJ1-1; 8 bases agree with TRBD1. The source of this sequence is a man between 18 and 35 years old who had mild COVID-19 (a few samples of this study predate the infection). Cell type and time point are not known. CDR3 nucleotides: TGTGCCAGCAGTAGAAACAGGGGGACTGAAGCTTTCTTT. This encodes CASSRNRGTEAFF.